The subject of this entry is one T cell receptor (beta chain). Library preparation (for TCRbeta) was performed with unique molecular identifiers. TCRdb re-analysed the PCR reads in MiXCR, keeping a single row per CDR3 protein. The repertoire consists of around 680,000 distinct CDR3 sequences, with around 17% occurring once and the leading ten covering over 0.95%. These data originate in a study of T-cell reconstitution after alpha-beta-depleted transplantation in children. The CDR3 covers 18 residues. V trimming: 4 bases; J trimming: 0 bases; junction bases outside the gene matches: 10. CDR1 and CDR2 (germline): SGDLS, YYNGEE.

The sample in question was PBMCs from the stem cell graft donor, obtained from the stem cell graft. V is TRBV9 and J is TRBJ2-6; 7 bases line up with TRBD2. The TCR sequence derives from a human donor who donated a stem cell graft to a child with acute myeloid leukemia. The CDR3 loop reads CASSLRAGENSGANVLTF. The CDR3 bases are TGTGCCAGCAGCCTTCGGGCGGGGGAGAACTCTGGGGCCAACGTCCTGACTTTC.